Presented here are 19 T cell receptor beta chains from one specimen sequenced in a study of blood T cell repertoires in COVID-19. Profiling relied on immunoSEQ multiplex PCR, and the TCRdb table lists in-frame clones only, not all of them. The data contain around 380,000 clones, over 65% of them singletons. The sequenced sample consisted of peripheral blood. The receptors were sampled from a human donor with acute or convalescent COVID-19. The donor label of this sample is uncertain.

This chain connects TRBV5-1 to TRBJ1-1; D is possibly TRBD1 (6 bases). The CDR3 is 15 residues long. Germline V gene lookup returns CDR1 SGHRS and CDR2 YFSETQ. V was trimmed by 1 base and J by 5 bases, leaving 15 bases between them. CDR3 loop: CASSLSQGSRTEAFF. In DNA, the CDR3 is TGCGCCAGCAGCTTGAGTCAGGGGAGTAGGACTGAAGCTTTCTTT.

This sequence joins TRBV30 and TRBJ1-3; 9 bases fit TRBD1. The CDR3 has 16 amino acids. With 1 base clipped from V and 0 bases from J, the junction kept 4 bases outside the gene matches. Per the germline V gene, CDR1 is GTSNPN and CDR2 is SVGIG (reference sequence). The CDR3 nucleotides read TGTGCCTGGAGTGCCGGGACAGGGAGCTCTGGAAACACCATATATTTT. Translating it yields CAWSAGTGSSGNTIYF.

The V gene is TRBV6-5, the J gene TRBJ1-2, with TRBD1 identical over 7 bases. V gave up 2 bases and J gave up 8 bases; unmatched junction bases: 5. Germline assignment: CDR1 MNHEY and CDR2 SVGAGI. The CDR3 totals 13 residues. The CDR3 loop is CASSYDRVSGYTF. CDR3 in DNA: TGTGCCAGCAGTTACGACAGGGTGAGCGGCTACACCTTC.

In this sample, this clone turned up a few times. The V and J genes are TRBV28 and TRBJ1-2, with D unresolved. The CDR3 sequence is 14 residues long. CDR1 is MDHEN and CDR2 is SYDVKM in the germline V gene. Deletions cut 2 bases from V and 4 bases from J, with 11 bases between. The CDR3 DNA reads as TGTGCCAGCAGTTTACTTAGAGGGTCCTATGGCTACACCTTC. This sequence encodes CASSLLRGSYGYTF.

V and J are TRBV28 and TRBJ1-2; D not resolved. V lost 4 bases to trimming and J lost 2 bases, with 8 bases between them. The CDR3 runs 13 residues. CDR1 and CDR2 from the germline V gene are MDHEN and SYDVKM. DNA for the CDR3: TGTGCCAGCAGTTCTACAGAGAACTATGGCTACACCTTC. It translates to CASSSTENYGYTF.

The chain combines TRBV6-1 with TRBJ2-1, with 12 bases identical to TRBD2. This CDR3 region has 18 residues. With V trimmed by 3 bases and J by 1 base, 7 bases remained unmatched. Looked up from germline, CDR1 is MNHNS and CDR2 is SASEGT. The CDR3 is CASSDLAGGPGSYNEQFF. CDR3 DNA: TGTGCCAGCAGTGACCTAGCGGGAGGGCCCGGGTCCTACAATGAGCAGTTCTTC.

This clone was picked up a small number of times. J is TRBJ2-3 and V is TRBV25-1; no clear D gene. Trimming took 4 bases from V and 4 from J, leaving 12 bases between them. Germline CDR1 and CDR2: MGHDK and SYGVNS. The CDR3 contains 14 residues. CDR3 nucleotide sequence: TGTGCCAGCAGTGGAGTTAGTCTCGCAGATACGCAGTATTTT. It yields the protein CASSGVSLADTQYF.

The chain joins TRBV4-2 to TRBJ2-2; the D gene is possibly TRBD2 (7 bases). The CDR3 sequence is 17 residues long. Germline values: CDR1 LGHNA, CDR2 YNFKEQ. Trimming cost V 0 bases and J 5 bases, with 16 bases left between them. The CDR3 loop is CASSQEERGARTGELFF. The CDR3 bases are TGTGCCAGCAGCCAAGAGGAACGGGGGGCGAGAACCGGGGAGCTGTTTTTT.

The rearrangement joins TRBV9 to TRBJ1-2; 7 bases map to TRBD1. The CDR3 is 16 residues long. Germline CDR1 reads SGDLS; CDR2 reads YYNGEE. The V and J ends lost 0 bases and 6 bases, in that order; junction bases with no gene match: 11. CDR3 protein: CASSVEGGGAVNGYTF. CDR3 in DNA: TGTGCCAGCAGCGTAGAAGGAGGGGGCGCAGTTAATGGCTACACCTTC.

The chain recombines TRBV11-2 with TRBJ1-4; 12 bases agree with TRBD1. Germline loops: CDR1 SGHAT, CDR2 FQNNGV. The CDR3 is 16 residues long. With V trimmed by 3 bases and J by 5 bases, 4 bases remained unmatched. The CDR3 DNA is TGTGCCAGCAGCTTGCACGGGACAGGGGGCAATGAAAAACTGTTTTTT. Translated, it gives CASSLHGTGGNEKLFF.

The chain employs TRBV2 and TRBJ1-1; a weak D match, TRBD1 (5 bases). Germline CDR1 is SNHLY and CDR2 is FYNNEI. The CDR3 length is 14 residues. The V end lost 6 bases, the J end lost 1 base, and 12 bases lay between the germline ends. As DNA, the CDR3 is TGTGCCAGCAGCTTTAGTCAGGGGAACACTGAAGCTTTCTTT. This codes for CASSFSQGNTEAFF. Supplemented by reference TRBV2 and TRBJ1-1, the full variable domain reads EPEVTQTPSHQVTQMGQEVILRCVPISNHLYFYWYRQILGQKVEFLVSFYNNEISEKSEIFDDQFSVERPDGSNFTLKIRSTKLEDSAMYFCASSFSQGNTEAFFGQGTRLTVV.

This clone is a singleton in its sample. The chain joins TRBV4-1 to TRBJ1-2, with 7 bases aligning to TRBD1. The CDR3 loop spans 16 amino acids. The V and J ends lost 0 bases and 3 bases, in that order; junction bases with no gene match: 7. Germline V CDR1 and CDR2: MGHRA, YSYEKL. DNA for the CDR3: TGCGCCAGCAGCCAAGATGGAACAGGGGTTTACTATGGCTACACCTTC. Translating gives CASSQDGTGVYYGYTF.

Details on this clone: The sample holds other DNA sequences that translate to the same CDR3. This chain uses TRBV6-1 with TRBJ1-5, with D possibly TRBD1 on 5 matching bases. V was shortened by 2 bases and J by 2 bases, with 10 bases between the two germline ends. CDR1 is MNHNS, CDR2 SASEGT, per germline. This CDR3 is 15 amino acids long. For the CDR3, the DNA is TGTGCCAGCAGTGAACCAGGGTACGGCAATCAGCCCCAGCATTTT. Translated: CASSEPGYGNQPQHF.

The chain carries TRBV19 and TRBJ2-5; 13 nucleotides agree with TRBD2. CDR1 is LNHDA, CDR2 SQIVND, per germline (reference sequence). This CDR3 spans 18 amino acids. Trimming took 2 bases from V and 2 from J; bases not matched to a gene: 8. The CDR3 spells CASSIRTSGRGGQETQYF. The CDR3 region has the DNA TGTGCCAGTAGTATAAGGACTAGCGGGAGAGGAGGGCAAGAGACCCAGTACTTC.

In this sample, this clone turned up once. The chain carries TRBV18 and TRBJ2-1; D not resolved. CDR3 size: 14 residues. The V gene's germline CDR1 is KGHSH and CDR2 LQKENI. V lost 0 bases, J lost 7 bases, and 10 bases lay in between. The CDR3 DNA reads TGTGCCAGCTCACCACCGCCGCCTAGGAATGAGCAGTTCTTC. This encodes CASSPPPPRNEQFF.

The V and J genes are TRBV30 and TRBJ1-5; unclear D gene. The germline gives CDR1 GTSNPN, CDR2 SVGIG (reference sequence). The CDR3 covers 13 residues. The germline V and J ends were trimmed by 5 bases and 0 bases, with 8 bases remaining between them. For the CDR3, the DNA is TGTGCCTGGCAACAGTATAGCAATCAGCCCCAGCATTTT. Translating gives CAWQQYSNQPQHF. Drawing the rest from reference TRBV30 and TRBJ1-5, the complete variable domain is SQTIHQWPATLVQPVGSPLSLECTVEGTSNPNLYWYRQAAGRGLQLLFYSVGIGQISSEVPQNLSASRPQDRQFILSSKKLLLSDSGFYLCAWQQYSNQPQHFGDGTRLSIL.

The rearrangement links TRBV19 to TRBJ1-1, with TRBD1 as a possible D gene (5 bases). The CDR3 extends over 13 amino acids. The ends were cut back, 8 bases at V and 1 base at J, with 11 bases in the middle. CDR1 is LNHDA and CDR2 is SQIVND in the germline V gene (reference sequence). Here the CDR3 reads CASSQGANTEAFF. CDR3 sequence (DNA): TGTGCCAGTTCCCAGGGCGCGAACACTGAAGCTTTCTTT.

This clone was seen many times. The CDR3 DNA follows: TGTGCCAGCAGCTTAGGGGGGACTAGCACAGATACGCAGTATTTT. Protein: CASSLGGTSTDTQYF. The chain uses TRBV7-6 and TRBJ2-3, with D perhaps TRBD2 (6 bases). There are 15 residues in the CDR3. V lost 1 base, J lost 0 bases, and 8 bases lay in between. CDR1 and CDR2 (germline): SGHVS, FNYEAQ.

The V and J genes are TRBV2 and TRBJ1-1; TRBD1 might be the D (6 bases). The V and J ends lost 7 bases and 10 bases respectively, with 16 bases between them. Germline V gene data show CDR1 as SNHLY and CDR2 as FYNNEI. The CDR3 is 12 amino acids. This chain's CDR3 is CASNHERGGAFF. Written as DNA, the CDR3 is TGTGCCAGCAACCACGAGAGGGGGGGAGCTTTCTTT.